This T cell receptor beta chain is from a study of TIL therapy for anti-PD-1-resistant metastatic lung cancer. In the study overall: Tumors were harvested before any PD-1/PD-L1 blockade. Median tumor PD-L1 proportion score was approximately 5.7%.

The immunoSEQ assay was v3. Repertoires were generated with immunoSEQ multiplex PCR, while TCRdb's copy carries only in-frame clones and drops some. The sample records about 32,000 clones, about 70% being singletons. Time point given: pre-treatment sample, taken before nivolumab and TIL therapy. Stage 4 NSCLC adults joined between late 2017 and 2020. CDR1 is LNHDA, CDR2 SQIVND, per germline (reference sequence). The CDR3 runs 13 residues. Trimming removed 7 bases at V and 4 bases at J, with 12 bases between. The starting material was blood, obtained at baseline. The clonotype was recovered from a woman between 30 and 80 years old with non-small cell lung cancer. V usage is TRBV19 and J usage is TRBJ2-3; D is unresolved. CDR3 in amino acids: CASMRRESDTQYF. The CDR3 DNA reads TGTGCCAGTATGCGGAGAGAGTCAGATACGCAGTATTTT.